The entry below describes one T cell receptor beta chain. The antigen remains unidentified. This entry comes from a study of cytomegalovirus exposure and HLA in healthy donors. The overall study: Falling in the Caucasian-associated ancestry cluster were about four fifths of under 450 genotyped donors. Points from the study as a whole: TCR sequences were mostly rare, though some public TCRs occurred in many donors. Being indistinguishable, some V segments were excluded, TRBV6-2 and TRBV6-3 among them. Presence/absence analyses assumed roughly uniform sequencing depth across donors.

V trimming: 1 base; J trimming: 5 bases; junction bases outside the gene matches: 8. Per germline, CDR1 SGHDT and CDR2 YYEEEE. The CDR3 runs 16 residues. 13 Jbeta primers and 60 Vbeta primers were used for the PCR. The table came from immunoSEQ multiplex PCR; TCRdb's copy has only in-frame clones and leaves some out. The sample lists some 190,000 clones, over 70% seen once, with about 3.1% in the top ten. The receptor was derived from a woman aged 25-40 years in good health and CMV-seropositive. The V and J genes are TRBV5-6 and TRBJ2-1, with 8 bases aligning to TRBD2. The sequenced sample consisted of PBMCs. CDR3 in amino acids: CASSLSTGGGNNEQFF. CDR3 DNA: TGTGCCAGCAGCTTGTCGACGGGAGGGGGGAACAATGAGCAGTTCTTC.